This T cell receptor beta chain was profiled in a study of cytomegalovirus exposure and HLA in healthy donors. General study findings and limits: Per a prior analysis, the majority of TCR beta V segments were productive roughly 90% or roughly 30% of the time.

On this clone itself: As yet, its antigen is unknown.

Germline CDR1 and CDR2: SSHAT and FNYEAQ (reference sequence). The CDR3 has 14 amino acids. Trimming took 5 bases from V and 4 from J; bases not matched to a gene: 5. The study ran its PCR with 60 Vbeta and 13 Jbeta primers. Clones were sequenced by immunoSEQ multiplex PCR, and TCRdb holds only the in-frame ones, with some missing. Counted here are about 180,000 clones, about 69% occurring once; the ten biggest clones make up about 2.7%. Sequenced input: PBMCs. The chain uses TRBV7-7 and TRBJ2-7, with 10 bases that match TRBD1. The receptor comes from a male donor in good health and CMV-seronegative. The CDR3 nucleotides are TGTGCCAGCAGCCCCGGGACAGGGGAATACGAGCAGTACTTC. It specifies CASSPGTGEYEQYF.